This T cell receptor beta chain was identified in a study of EBV T-cell therapy then PD-1 blockade in nasopharyngeal carcinoma. Treatment indicated: AdE1-LMPpoly-expanded autologous EBV-specific T-cell therapy followed by anti-PD-1 nivolumab. The CDR3 is 15 residues long. Trimming took 1 base from V and 0 from J, leaving 11 bases between them. CDR1 and CDR2 from the germline V gene are SGHDT and YYEEEE. Some clones are missing from TCRdb's copy, which holds only in-frame ones; the method was immunoSEQ multiplex PCR. This table holds fewer than 25,000 clones, over 75% found once. Details on this clone: Its antigen is as yet unknown.

The chain uses TRBV5-6 and TRBJ2-7; D is ambiguous. Specimen: CD8+ T cells from blood, collected around day 65 from a patient whose treatment included autologous EBV-specific T cells and nivolumab. The clonotype comes from a man aged 35 to 55 with nasopharyngeal carcinoma. CDR3 sequence reads: CASSLYRRSSYEQYF. CDR3 nucleotides: TGTGCCAGCAGCTTGTACCGGCGAAGCTCCTACGAGCAGTACTTC.